Presented here are 23 T cell receptor beta chains from one specimen sequenced in a study of blood T cell repertoires in COVID-19. The table came from immunoSEQ multiplex PCR; TCRdb's copy has only in-frame clones and leaves some out. The sample has 55,000 to 85,000 clones; over 75% are singletons. Sequences were obtained from peripheral blood. The source of these receptors is a human donor in a cohort sampled during active COVID-19.

V and J are TRBV2 and TRBJ2-2, with 8 bases fitting TRBD2. J lost 5 bases, V lost 3 bases, and 5 bases had no gene match. The CDR3 runs 15 residues. Germline-derived CDR1 and CDR2 are SNHLY and FYNNEI. CDR3 nucleotide sequence: TGTGCCAGCAGTGAGGTAGCGGGAAATACCGGGGAGCTGTTTTTT. Its translation is CASSEVAGNTGELFF.

The genes are TRBV5-4 and TRBJ2-6, with D possibly TRBD2 on 5 matching bases. This CDR3 comprises 18 residues. Germline CDR1 is SGHNT and CDR2 is YYREEE (reference sequence). V lost 4 bases, J lost 1 base, and 18 bases lay in between. In DNA, the CDR3 is TGTGCCAGCAGCACCCCTAGGACGGGGTTTTCTGGGGCCAACGTCCTGACTTTC. Translating it yields CASSTPRTGFSGANVLTF.

The chain recombines TRBV14 with TRBJ1-3; TRBD1 is a possible D gene (6 bases). The CDR3 sequence is 15 residues long. V shed 3 bases and J shed 7 bases, with 16 bases lying between them. Per the germline V gene, CDR1 is SGHDN and CDR2 is FVKESK. Here the CDR3 DNA reads TGTGCCAGCAGCCATGCCGCCAGGGGTTGGAACACCATATATTTT. This codes for CASSHAARGWNTIYF.

V is TRBV5-1 and J is TRBJ2-2, with 10 nucleotides matching TRBD1. Germline lookup yields CDR1 SGHRS and CDR2 YFSETQ. J was trimmed by 4 bases and V by 3 bases; bases with no gene match: 9. The CDR3 consists of 17 residues. CDR3 sequence reads: CASSSRQGAYGTGELFF. The CDR3 region has the DNA TGCGCCAGCAGCTCAAGACAGGGGGCTTATGGCACCGGGGAGCTGTTTTTT.

V usage is TRBV5-1 and J usage is TRBJ1-2, with a possible D match to TRBD1 (5 bases). Germline V CDR1 and CDR2: SGHRS, YFSETQ. Trimming pared 4 bases from V and 4 bases from J, leaving 20 bases between. The CDR3 runs 16 residues. CDR3 in DNA: TGCGCCAGCAGCCTCGCTGTGGGGCCCCAAATCTATGGCTACACCTTC. The encoded protein is CASSLAVGPQIYGYTF.

V is TRBV7-3 and J is TRBJ1-2, with D perhaps matching TRBD1 (5 bases). Germline V CDR1 and CDR2: SGHTA, FQGTGA. V dropped 5 bases and J dropped 6 bases, with 13 bases sitting between them. This CDR3 is built from 13 residues. As DNA, the CDR3 is TGTGCCAGCAGCCTCCCTGGGGGGGATGGCTACACCTTC. Protein: CASSLPGGDGYTF. Together with reference TRBV7-3 and TRBJ1-2, the CDR3 gives the full variable domain: GAGVSQTPSNKVTEKGKYVELRCDPISGHTALYWYRQSLGQGPEFLIYFQGTGAADDSGLPNDRFFAVRPEGSVSTLKIQRTERGDSAVYLCASSLPGGDGYTFGSGTRLTVV.

A single count supports this clone. The chain couples TRBV19 to TRBJ2-2; 8 nucleotides line up with TRBD2. The germline V gene encodes CDR1 LNHDA and CDR2 SQIVND (reference sequence). The CDR3 runs 15 residues. Germline trimming cut 6 bases from V and 6 bases from J; bases unmatched to any gene: 9. For the CDR3, the DNA is TGTGCCAGTAGATTCGAGCGGGAGAGCGCCGGGGAGCTGTTTTTT. The encoded protein is CASRFERESAGELFF. Supplemented by reference TRBV19 and TRBJ2-2, the full variable domain reads DGGITQSPKYLFRKEGQNVTLSCEQNLNHDAMYWYRQDPGQGLRLIYYSQIVNDFQKGDIAEGYSVSREKKESFPLTVTSAQKNPTAFYLCASRFERESAGELFFGEGSRLTVL.

The chain joins TRBV28 to TRBJ1-2, with D maybe TRBD1 (5 bases). With 7 bases removed from V and 3 bases from J, the gap between germline ends came to 12 bases. The CDR3 contains 13 residues. Germline lookup yields CDR1 MDHEN and CDR2 SYDVKM. The CDR3 reads CASKRQRDYGYTF. CDR3 DNA: TGTGCCAGCAAAAGACAGCGCGACTATGGCTACACCTTC.

CDR3 coding DNA: TGCGCCAGCAGCGACAAACCGGGACAGACGAGGAGGGTAGAGACCCAGTACTTC. Residues: CASSDKPGQTRRVETQYF. The rearrangement joins TRBV5-1 to TRBJ2-5; maybe TRBD1 (7 bases). Trimming removed 4 bases at V and 4 bases at J, with 26 bases between. CDR3 length: 18 residues. Germline V lookup: CDR1 SGHRS, CDR2 YFSETQ. Based on the CDR3 plus reference TRBV5-1 and TRBJ2-5, the full variable domain is KAGVTQTPRYLIKTRGQQVTLSCSPISGHRSVSWYQQTPGQGLQFLFEYFSETQRNKGNFPGRFSGRQFSNSRSEMNVSTLELGDSALYLCASSDKPGQTRRVETQYFGPGTRLLVL.

This chain links TRBV6-6 with TRBJ1-5; 8 bases match TRBD1. This CDR3 is 16 amino acids long. V was pared by 1 base and J by 0 bases, with 2 bases of the junction left unmatched. The germline V gene encodes CDR1 MNHNY and CDR2 SVGAGI (reference sequence). The CDR3 DNA follows: TGTGCCAGCAGTTACTTTGGACAGGGTAGCAATCAGCCCCAGCATTTT. It translates to CASSYFGQGSNQPQHF.

In nucleotides, the CDR3 is TGCGCCAGCAGCTTAAATGGTGAGGATCAGCCCCAGCATTTT. Translated, it gives CASSLNGEDQPQHF. V usage is TRBV5-1 and J usage is TRBJ1-5; D remains unclear. V lost 2 bases and J lost 5, with 11 bases in between. This CDR3 spans 14 amino acids. Germline CDR1 is SGHRS and CDR2 is YFSETQ.

The genes are TRBV24-1 and TRBJ2-2; D is unclear. Looked up from germline, CDR1 is KGHDR and CDR2 is SFDVKD. This CDR3 has 15 residues. Trimming left V 5 bases short and J 5 bases short, with 14 bases between. CDR3 DNA: TGTGCCACCAGTGCAATGGGCCCGCAGACCGGGGAGCTGTTTTTT. Protein sequence: CATSAMGPQTGELFF.

This rearrangement joins TRBV4-2 to TRBJ2-3, with TRBD1 identical over 10 bases. The CDR3 runs 17 residues. The germline CDR1 and CDR2 sequences are LGHNA and YNFKEQ. The trim removed 1 base at V and 3 bases at J, leaving 7 bases unmatched. The CDR3 coding sequence is TGTGCCAGCAGCCAAGTCGGGACAGGGGAGTATACAGATACGCAGTATTTT. Its translation: CASSQVGTGEYTDTQYF.

The V gene is TRBV5-1, the J gene TRBJ2-1, with 8 bases identical to TRBD2. The CDR3 extends over 15 amino acids. Germline loops: CDR1 SGHRS, CDR2 YFSETQ. V lost 2 bases and J lost 8; bases outside the gene matches: 9. The CDR3 region has the DNA TGCGCCAGCAGCTTTGGAGCGGGAGAGGCTTATGAGCAGTTCTTC. Protein: CASSFGAGEAYEQFF.

The chain links TRBV4-2 to TRBJ2-3; 7 nucleotides line up with TRBD2. The junction had 6 bases not matched to a gene; V was cut back by 1 base and J by 2 bases. CDR1 and CDR2 (germline): LGHNA, YNFKEQ. The CDR3 is 16 amino acids. In nucleotides, the CDR3 is TGTGCCAGCAGCCAAGTGGGCGGGGGTACCACAGATACGCAGTATTTT. Translating it yields CASSQVGGGTTDTQYF.

This clone was picked up one time. One junction end does not reproduce the germline sequence, and a read error may be involved. The genes are TRBV7-9 and TRBJ2-7; the match to TRBD2 covers 7 bases. This CDR3 is 14 amino acids long. In germline, CDR1 is SEHNR, CDR2 FQNEAQ (reference sequence). The CDR3 nucleotides read TGTGACAGCAGTCTGGCCGGGACTACCTACGAGCAGTACTTC. Its protein is CDSSLAGTTYEQYF.

The CDR3 protein is CASRETGSSEQYF. The CDR3 nucleotides read TGTGCCAGCAGAGAGACAGGGAGTTCCGAGCAGTACTTC. V gene TRBV2 combines with J gene TRBJ2-7; 7 nucleotides line up with TRBD1. Germline CDR1 and CDR2: SNHLY and FYNNEI. CDR3 length equals 13 residues. The ends lost 6 bases at V and 6 bases at J; junction bases unmatched: 8.

The chain uses TRBV29-1 and TRBJ2-7, with D possibly TRBD2 on 6 matching bases. Germline V gives CDR1 SQVTM, CDR2 ANQGSEA. The CDR3 has 12 residues. The germline V and J ends were trimmed by 6 bases and 5 bases, with 14 bases remaining between them. The CDR3 DNA sequence: TGCAGCGTGGAGGGGTATGCTGACGAGCAGTACTTC. This sequence encodes CSVEGYADEQYF.

The V call is TRBV3-1 (or the pseudogene TRBV3-2), the J call TRBJ2-2, with a tentative D call TRBD1 (6 bases). The CDR3 consists of 16 residues. Trimming cost V 4 bases and J 2 bases, with 14 bases left between them. From germline, CDR1 is LGHDT and CDR2 YNNKEL (reference sequence). This chain's CDR3 is CASSRQTGLNTGELFF. CDR3 DNA sequence: TGTGCCAGCAGCCGACAAACAGGGCTCAACACCGGGGAGCTGTTTTTT.

V is TRBV12-3 or TRBV12-4 and J is TRBJ2-3; the D gene is possibly TRBD1 (6 bases). V gave up 7 bases and J gave up 4 bases, with 9 bases separating them. This CDR3 region has 12 residues. The CDR3 region is CASTNRADTQYF. CDR3 bases: TGTGCCAGCACCAACAGGGCAGATACGCAGTATTTT.

The rearrangement joins TRBV27 to TRBJ1-5, with no clear D. The CDR3 is made up of 15 amino acids. V was shortened by 5 bases and J by 4 bases, with 15 bases between the two germline ends. Germline V gene lookup returns CDR1 MNHEY and CDR2 SMNVEV (reference sequence). The CDR3 sequence is CASSATLQSNQPQHF. CDR3 nucleotides: TGTGCCAGCAGTGCAACCCTACAGTCAAATCAGCCCCAGCATTTT.

This chain links TRBV29-1 with TRBJ2-7; D may be TRBD2 (5 bases). Germline loops: CDR1 SQVTM, CDR2 ANQGSEA. Trimming shortened V by 7 bases and J by 0 bases, and 16 bases separated the two germline ends. This CDR3 is built from 14 residues. The CDR3 loop is CSATGGRLSYEQYF. The CDR3 region has the DNA TGCAGCGCGACTGGTGGGAGACTCTCCTACGAGCAGTACTTC.

The chain combines TRBV5-4 with TRBJ2-5, with TRBD2 matching 7 bases. The CDR3 spans 15 residues. Germline V CDR1 and CDR2: SGHNT, YYREEE (reference sequence). V lost 2 bases and J lost 5; bases outside the gene matches: 9. CDR3 sequence (DNA): TGTGCCAGCAGCTTTAGCAGCGGGGTGGAGGAGACCCAGTACTTC. Encoded protein: CASSFSSGVEETQYF.